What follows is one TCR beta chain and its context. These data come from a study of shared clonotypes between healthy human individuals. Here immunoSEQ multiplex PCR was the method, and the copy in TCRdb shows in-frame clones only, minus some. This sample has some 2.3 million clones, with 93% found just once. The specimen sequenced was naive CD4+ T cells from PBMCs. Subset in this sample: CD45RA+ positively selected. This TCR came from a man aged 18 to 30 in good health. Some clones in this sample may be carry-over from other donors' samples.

CDR3 residues: CASSLRGGGGGWNEQFF. DNA for the CDR3: TGTGCCAGCAGCTTACGTGGTGGGGGAGGGGGTTGGAATGAGCAGTTCTTC. The chain couples TRBV5-4 to TRBJ2-1; perhaps TRBD2 as D (7 bases). V shed 2 bases and J shed 7 bases, with 22 bases lying between them. CDR1 and CDR2 from the germline V gene are SGHNT and YYREEE (reference sequence). The CDR3 runs to 17 residues.